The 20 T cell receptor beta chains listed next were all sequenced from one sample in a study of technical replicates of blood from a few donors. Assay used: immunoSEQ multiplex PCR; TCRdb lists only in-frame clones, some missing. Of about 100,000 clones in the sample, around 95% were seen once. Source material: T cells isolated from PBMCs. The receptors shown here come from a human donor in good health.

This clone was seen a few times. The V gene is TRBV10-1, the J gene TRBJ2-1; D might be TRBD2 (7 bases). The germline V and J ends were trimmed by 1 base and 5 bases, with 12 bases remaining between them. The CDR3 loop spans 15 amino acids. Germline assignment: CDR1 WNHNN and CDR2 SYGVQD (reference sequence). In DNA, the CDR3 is TGCGCCAGCAGTGAGTGGAGGGGGGGACACAATGAGCAGTTCTTC. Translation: CASSEWRGGHNEQFF.

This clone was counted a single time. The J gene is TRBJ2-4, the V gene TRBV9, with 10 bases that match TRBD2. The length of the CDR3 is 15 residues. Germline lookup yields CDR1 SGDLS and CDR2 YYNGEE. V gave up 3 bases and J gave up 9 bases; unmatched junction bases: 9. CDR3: CASSEPSGSKGIQYF. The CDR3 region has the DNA TGTGCCAGCAGCGAGCCTAGCGGGAGTAAAGGCATTCAGTACTTC.

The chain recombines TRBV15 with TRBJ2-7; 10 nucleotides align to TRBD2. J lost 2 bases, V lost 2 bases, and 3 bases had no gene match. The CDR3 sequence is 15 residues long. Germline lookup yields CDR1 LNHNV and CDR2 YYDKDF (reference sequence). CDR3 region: CATSRNLAGAYEQYF. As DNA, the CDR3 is TGTGCCACCAGCAGAAACCTAGCGGGAGCCTACGAGCAGTACTTC.

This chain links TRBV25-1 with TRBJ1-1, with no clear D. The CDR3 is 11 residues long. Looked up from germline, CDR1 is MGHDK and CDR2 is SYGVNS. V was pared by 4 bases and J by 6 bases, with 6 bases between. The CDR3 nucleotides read TGTGCCAGCAGTGGAGGCGCTGAAGCTTTCTTT. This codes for CASSGGAEAFF.

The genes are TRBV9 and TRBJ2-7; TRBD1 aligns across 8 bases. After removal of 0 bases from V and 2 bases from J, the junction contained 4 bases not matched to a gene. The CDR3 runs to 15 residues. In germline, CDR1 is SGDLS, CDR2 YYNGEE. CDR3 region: CASSVVATGAYEQYF. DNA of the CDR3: TGTGCCAGCAGCGTAGTCGCGACAGGGGCCTACGAGCAGTACTTC.

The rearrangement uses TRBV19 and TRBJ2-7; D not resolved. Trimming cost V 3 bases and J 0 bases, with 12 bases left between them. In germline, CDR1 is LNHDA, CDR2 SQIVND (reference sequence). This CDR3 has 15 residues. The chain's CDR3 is CASSIYRAPSYEQYF. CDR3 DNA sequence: TGTGCCAGTAGTATTTACAGAGCTCCCTCCTACGAGCAGTACTTC.

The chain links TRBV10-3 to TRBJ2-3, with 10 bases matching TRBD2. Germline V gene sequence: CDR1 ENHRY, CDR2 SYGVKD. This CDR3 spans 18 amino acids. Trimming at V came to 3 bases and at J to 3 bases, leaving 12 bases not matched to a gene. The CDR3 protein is CAISERLAGEGKTDTQYF. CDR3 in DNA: TGTGCCATCAGTGAAAGACTAGCGGGCGAGGGTAAGACAGATACGCAGTATTTT.

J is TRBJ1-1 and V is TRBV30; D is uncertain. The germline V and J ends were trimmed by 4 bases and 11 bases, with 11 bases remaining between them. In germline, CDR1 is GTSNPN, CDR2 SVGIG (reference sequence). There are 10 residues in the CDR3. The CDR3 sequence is CAWTAPEAFF. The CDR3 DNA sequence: TGTGCCTGGACCGCCCCGGAGGCTTTCTTT. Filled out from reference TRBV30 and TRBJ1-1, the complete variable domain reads SQTIHQWPATLVQPVGSPLSLECTVEGTSNPNLYWYRQAAGRGLQLLFYSVGIGQISSEVPQNLSASRPQDRQFILSSKKLLLSDSGFYLCAWTAPEAFFGQGTRLTVV.

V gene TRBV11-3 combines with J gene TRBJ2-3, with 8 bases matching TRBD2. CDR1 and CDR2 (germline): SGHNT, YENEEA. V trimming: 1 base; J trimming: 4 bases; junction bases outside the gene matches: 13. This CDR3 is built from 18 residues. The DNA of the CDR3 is TGTGCCAGCAGCTTAGTCGCCGGGACTAGTTTTATTTCAGATACGCAGTATTTT. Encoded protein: CASSLVAGTSFISDTQYF.

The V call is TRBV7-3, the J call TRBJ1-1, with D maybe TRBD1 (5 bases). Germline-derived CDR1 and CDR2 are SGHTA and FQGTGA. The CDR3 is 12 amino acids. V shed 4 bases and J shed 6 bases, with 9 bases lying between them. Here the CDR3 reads CASSSRQPEAFF. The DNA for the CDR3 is TGTGCCAGCAGCTCGAGACAGCCTGAAGCTTTCTTT.

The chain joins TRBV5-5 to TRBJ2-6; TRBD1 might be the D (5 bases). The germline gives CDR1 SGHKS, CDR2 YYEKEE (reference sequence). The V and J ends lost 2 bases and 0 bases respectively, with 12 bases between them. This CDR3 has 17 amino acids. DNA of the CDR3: TGTGCCAGCAGCTTCGGATCAGGGCGCTCTGGGGCCAACGTCCTGACTTTC. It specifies CASSFGSGRSGANVLTF.

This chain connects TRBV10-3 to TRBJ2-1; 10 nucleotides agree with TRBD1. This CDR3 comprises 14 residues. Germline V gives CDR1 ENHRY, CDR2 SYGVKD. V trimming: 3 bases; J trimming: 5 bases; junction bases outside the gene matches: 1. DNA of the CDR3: TGTGCCATCAGTGAAGGGACAGGGGACAATGAGCAGTTCTTC. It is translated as CAISEGTGDNEQFF.

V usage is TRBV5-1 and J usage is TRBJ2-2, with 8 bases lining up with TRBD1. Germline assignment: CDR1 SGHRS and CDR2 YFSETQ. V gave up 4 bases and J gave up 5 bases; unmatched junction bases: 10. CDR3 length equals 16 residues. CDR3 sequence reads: CASSARQGKGTGELFF. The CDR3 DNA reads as TGCGCCAGCAGCGCAAGACAGGGGAAAGGGACCGGGGAGCTGTTTTTT.

CDR3 nucleotides: TGTGCCAGCAGTTTAGGTAGCCAGGGGCACCTCACTTTATATGGCTACACCTTC. The encoded protein is CASSLGSQGHLTLYGYTF. This rearrangement joins TRBV28 to TRBJ1-2; possibly TRBD1 for D (6 bases). Looked up from germline, CDR1 is MDHEN and CDR2 is SYDVKM. The CDR3 is 18 residues long. Deletions cut 2 bases from V and 5 bases from J, with 24 bases between.

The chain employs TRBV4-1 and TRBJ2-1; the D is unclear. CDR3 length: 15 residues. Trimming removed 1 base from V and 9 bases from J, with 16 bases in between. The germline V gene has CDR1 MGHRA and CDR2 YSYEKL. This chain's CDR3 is CASSQARSESAEQFF. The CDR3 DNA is TGCGCCAGCAGCCAAGCGAGGAGCGAGTCGGCTGAGCAGTTCTTC.

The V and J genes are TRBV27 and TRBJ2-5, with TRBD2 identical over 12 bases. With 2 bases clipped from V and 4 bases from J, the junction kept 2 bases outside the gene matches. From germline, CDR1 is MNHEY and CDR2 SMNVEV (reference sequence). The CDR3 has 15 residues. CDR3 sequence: CASSLKGLAGETQYF. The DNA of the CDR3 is TGTGCCAGCAGTTTAAAGGGACTAGCGGGAGAGACCCAGTACTTC.

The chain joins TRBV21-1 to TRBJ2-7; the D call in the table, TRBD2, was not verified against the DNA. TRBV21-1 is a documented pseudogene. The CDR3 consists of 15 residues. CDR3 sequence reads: CASSKAQREGYEQYF. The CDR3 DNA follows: TGTGCCAGCAGCAAAGCCCAGCGGGAGGGCTACGAGCAGTACTTC.

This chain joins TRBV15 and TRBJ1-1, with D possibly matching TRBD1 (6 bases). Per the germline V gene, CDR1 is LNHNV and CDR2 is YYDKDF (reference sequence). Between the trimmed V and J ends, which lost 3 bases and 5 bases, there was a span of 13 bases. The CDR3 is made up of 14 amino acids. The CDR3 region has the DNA TGTGCCACCAGCAGGGGCACAGGGAGTACTGAAGCTTTCTTT. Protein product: CATSRGTGSTEAFF.

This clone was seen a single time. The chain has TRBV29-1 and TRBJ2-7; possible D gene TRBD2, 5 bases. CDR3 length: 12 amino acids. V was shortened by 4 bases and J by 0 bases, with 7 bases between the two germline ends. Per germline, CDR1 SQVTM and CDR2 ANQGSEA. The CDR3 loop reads CSVGGSSYEQYF. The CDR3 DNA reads TGCAGCGTTGGAGGGAGCTCCTACGAGCAGTACTTC.

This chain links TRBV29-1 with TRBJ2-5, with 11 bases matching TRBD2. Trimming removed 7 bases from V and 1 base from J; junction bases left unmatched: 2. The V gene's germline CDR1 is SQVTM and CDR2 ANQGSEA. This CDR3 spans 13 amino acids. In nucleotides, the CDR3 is TGCAGCGAAGGGACTAGCGGCCAAGAGACCCAGTACTTC. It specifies CSEGTSGQETQYF.